A single sample is the source of the 4 T cell receptor beta chains below, sequenced in a study of blood T cells in healthy people across ages. Together with a sample-barcoded 5' primer, a J-beta primer mix was included in a second PCR lasting roughly 6 to 12 cycles. TCRdb reprocessed the 5' RACE reads via MiXCR and lists one record per CDR3 protein. The sample includes 980,000 or so distinct CDR3 sequences, under 50% of them seen just once. The source material was blood. These receptors were collected from a man aged 30-40 years in good health.

V is TRBV27 and J is TRBJ1-5; a possible D gene is TRBD1 (5 bases). The CDR3 is 14 residues long. In germline, CDR1 is MNHEY, CDR2 SMNVEV (reference sequence). Trimming cost V 3 bases and J 4 bases, with 10 bases left between them. DNA of the CDR3: TGTGCCAGCAGTTTTGGGGCGACGAATCAGCCCCAGCATTTT. Its translation: CASSFGATNQPQHF.

The rearrangement uses TRBV20-1 and TRBJ2-1; TRBD2 agrees at 8 bases. The CDR3 runs 17 residues. V was pared by 4 bases and J by 1 base, with 12 bases of the junction left unmatched. CDR1 is DFQATT, CDR2 SNEGSKA, per germline (reference sequence). The chain's CDR3 is CSATLAGPLQSYNEQFF. In DNA, the CDR3 is TGCAGTGCTACCCTAGCGGGCCCTTTGCAGTCCTACAATGAGCAGTTCTTC.

The rearrangement links TRBV28 to TRBJ1-2; 11 nucleotides match TRBD1. Germline V CDR1 and CDR2: MDHEN, SYDVKM. The CDR3 is made up of 14 amino acids. Germline trimming cut 2 bases from V and 7 bases from J; bases unmatched to any gene: 3. The CDR3 DNA sequence: TGTGCCAGCAGTTTAGGGGACAGGGGGGCTGGCTACACCTTC. Its translation is CASSLGDRGAGYTF.

This clonotype was seen more than once but under ten times. The chain employs TRBV20-1 and TRBJ1-2; unclear D gene. Trimming took 1 base from V and 1 from J, leaving 10 bases between them. Germline CDR1 is DFQATT and CDR2 is SNEGSKA (reference sequence). This CDR3 is 14 amino acids long. The CDR3 protein is CSARVRDNNYGYTF. The CDR3 region has the DNA TGCAGTGCTAGAGTCAGAGACAATAACTATGGCTACACCTTC.